Below are 6 T cell receptor beta chains sequenced from a single sample in a study of CD8 T cell repertoires and HIV-1 epitope variants. Sequenced by immunoSEQ multiplex PCR; TCRdb stores in-frame clones only, minus some. The table has 1,500 to 2,000 clones, about 75% seen once. Antigens for these TCRs are unknown. Material for sequencing was cultured CD8+ T cells derived from PBMCs. The receptors stem from a male donor with HIV.

J is TRBJ2-3 and V is TRBV28; possibly TRBD2 for D (6 bases). Trimming shortened V by 6 bases and J by 2 bases, and 15 bases separated the two germline ends. The CDR3 length is 15 residues. Germline CDR1 reads MDHEN; CDR2 reads SYDVKM. The DNA of the CDR3 is TGTGCCAGCAGACGCGGGACTTACTACACAGATACGCAGTATTTT. Translated: CASRRGTYYTDTQYF. Supplemented by reference TRBV28 and TRBJ2-3, the full variable domain reads DVKVTQSSRYLVKRTGEKVFLECVQDMDHENMFWYRQDPGLGLRLIYFSYDVKMKEKGDIPEGYSVSREKKERFSLILESASTNQTSMYLCASRRGTYYTDTQYFGPGTRLTVL.

The rearrangement links TRBV19 to TRBJ1-5, with D possibly being TRBD1 (6 bases). The CDR3 is 14 amino acids. Germline V lookup: CDR1 LNHDA, CDR2 SQIVND (reference sequence). The V end lost 5 bases, the J end lost 7 bases, and 15 bases lay between the germline ends. The CDR3, as DNA: TGTGCCAGTAGTCTGGCAGGGAGGGGGCAGCCCCAGCATTTT. It specifies CASSLAGRGQPQHF.

The V call is TRBV30, the J call TRBJ1-1, with a possible D match to TRBD1 (6 bases). The CDR3 runs 17 residues. Looked up from germline, CDR1 is GTSNPN and CDR2 is SVGIG (reference sequence). V dropped 0 bases and J dropped 1 base, with 18 bases sitting between them. CDR3: CAWSVPVGGKKNTEAFF. In nucleotides, the CDR3 is TGTGCCTGGAGTGTACCTGTAGGGGGGAAAAAGAACACTGAAGCTTTCTTT.

The rearrangement links TRBV9 to TRBJ1-1; 7 bases fit TRBD1. Germline V gene lookup returns CDR1 SGDLS and CDR2 YYNGEE. The CDR3 is 14 amino acids. The V and J ends lost 3 bases and 1 base, in that order; junction bases with no gene match: 3. This CDR3 reads CASSGGQPNTEAFF. CDR3 nucleotides: TGTGCCAGCAGCGGGGGACAGCCGAACACTGAAGCTTTCTTT.

The count of this clone is one. The V and J genes are TRBV2 and TRBJ2-7, with D unresolved. The CDR3 is made up of 12 amino acids. The ends were cut back, 3 bases at V and 2 bases at J, with 5 bases in the middle. The germline CDR1 and CDR2 sequences are SNHLY and FYNNEI. The CDR3 spells CASSEGTYEQYF. The DNA for the CDR3 is TGTGCCAGCAGTGAGGGAACCTACGAGCAGTACTTC.

This clone has a handful of counts. This chain connects TRBV5-5 to TRBJ1-5; TRBD1 matches at 9 bases. J gave up 7 bases and V 0 bases, and 5 bases lay outside the gene matches. Germline V gene lookup returns CDR1 SGHKS and CDR2 YYEKEE (reference sequence). There are 15 residues in the CDR3. The CDR3 DNA reads as TGTGCCAGCAGCTTGGATACAGGGGGCGGCCAGCCCCAGCATTTT. Protein sequence: CASSLDTGGGQPQHF.